The 9 T cell receptor beta chains listed next were all sequenced from one sample in a study of T cell responses to AZD1222 COVID-19 vaccine. Sequencing was performed with immunoSEQ multiplex PCR; in TCRdb, only in-frame clones are kept and a portion is missing. The data hold some 180,000 clones, with 85% to 95% observed a single time. Sample: peripheral blood, taken 28 days after the second AZD1222 dose. The source of these receptors is an adult who received the AZD1222 COVID-19 vaccine.

The V call is TRBV3-1 (or the pseudogene TRBV3-2), the J call TRBJ1-6; D remains ambiguous. V was shortened by 2 bases and J by 7 bases, with 15 bases between the two germline ends. This CDR3 region has 16 residues. The germline gives CDR1 LGHDT, CDR2 YNNKEL (reference sequence). CDR3 region: CASSQKKLGSNSPLHF. The DNA of the CDR3 is TGTGCCAGCAGCCAAAAAAAATTAGGGTCCAATTCACCCCTCCACTTT.

The chain is built from TRBV6-5 and TRBJ2-3; possible D gene TRBD1, 6 bases. The germline gives CDR1 MNHEY, CDR2 SVGAGI. This CDR3 is 15 amino acids long. With 10 bases removed from V and 1 base from J, the gap between germline ends came to 18 bases. The CDR3 DNA follows: TGTGCCACTTGGGGGCTAGCTGGGCGCACAGATACGCAGTATTTT. Protein sequence: CATWGLAGRTDTQYF.

The gene calls are TRBV19 and TRBJ1-5, with 8 bases identical to TRBD1. Germline assignment: CDR1 LNHDA and CDR2 SQIVND (reference sequence). Trimming at V came to 8 bases and at J to 5 bases, leaving 5 bases not matched to a gene. The CDR3 totals 13 residues. CDR3 sequence: CASDGQGYQPQHF. The CDR3 DNA is TGTGCCAGTGACGGACAGGGCTATCAGCCCCAGCATTTT.

This sequence joins TRBV11-2 and TRBJ1-2; D is ambiguous. V lost 0 bases and J 4 bases, leaving 9 bases between the germline ends. CDR1 and CDR2 (germline): SGHAT, FQNNGV. This CDR3 is 14 amino acids long. The CDR3, as DNA: TGTGCCAGCAGCTTAGATCGGACGTCCTATGGCTACACCTTC. Protein product: CASSLDRTSYGYTF.

The chain links TRBV10-3 to TRBJ1-1; maybe TRBD1 (6 bases). The germline gives CDR1 ENHRY, CDR2 SYGVKD. There are 13 residues in the CDR3. Trimming pared 10 bases from V and 4 bases from J, leaving 16 bases between. The CDR3 sequence is CANQGQFGTEAFF. Here the CDR3 DNA reads TGTGCCAACCAAGGACAGTTCGGCACTGAAGCTTTCTTT.

The rearrangement links TRBV6-5 to TRBJ1-3; no clear D gene. CDR3 length: 14 residues. The ends were cut back, 5 bases at V and 0 bases at J, with 8 bases in the middle. Looked up from germline, CDR1 is MNHEY and CDR2 is SVGAGI. As DNA, the CDR3 is TGTGCCAGCAGTCCCTGGACCTCTGGAAACACCATATATTTT. Translation gives CASSPWTSGNTIYF.

This rearrangement joins TRBV14 to TRBJ1-1, with D unclear. Germline V gene lookup returns CDR1 SGHDN and CDR2 FVKESK. Trimming pared 4 bases from V and 11 bases from J, leaving 11 bases between. The CDR3 sequence is 11 residues long. CDR3 amino acids: CASSLAGNAFF. The CDR3 DNA is TGTGCCAGCAGCCTTGCAGGTAATGCTTTCTTT.

The chain has TRBV24-1 and TRBJ2-1; TRBD2 matches at 11 bases. The CDR3 totals 14 residues. Germline CDR1 KGHDR, CDR2 SFDVKD. Trimming at V came to 9 bases and at J to 5 bases, leaving 5 bases not matched to a gene. The CDR3 loop is CATGGLAEDNEQFF. CDR3 in DNA: TGTGCCACCGGGGGACTAGCGGAAGACAATGAGCAGTTCTTC.

The chain links TRBV11-2 to TRBJ2-1; unclear D gene. The germline gives CDR1 SGHAT, CDR2 FQNNGV. The V end lost 0 bases, the J end lost 5 bases, and 11 bases lay between the germline ends. The CDR3 is made up of 15 amino acids. The CDR3 region is CASSLDPGRNNEQFF. The CDR3 region has the DNA TGTGCCAGCAGCTTAGATCCTGGTAGAAACAATGAGCAGTTCTTC.